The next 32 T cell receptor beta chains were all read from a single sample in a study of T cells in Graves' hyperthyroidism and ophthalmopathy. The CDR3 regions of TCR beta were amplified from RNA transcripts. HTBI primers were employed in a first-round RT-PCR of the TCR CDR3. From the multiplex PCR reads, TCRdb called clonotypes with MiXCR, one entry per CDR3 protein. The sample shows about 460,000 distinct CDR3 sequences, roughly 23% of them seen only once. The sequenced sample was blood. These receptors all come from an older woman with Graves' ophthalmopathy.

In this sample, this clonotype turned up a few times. DNA for the CDR3: TGTGCCAGCAGTGAATTTACAGGGGAGTCCTACGAGCAGTACTTC. Protein product: CASSEFTGESYEQYF. This chain uses TRBV2 with TRBJ2-7; 7 nucleotides align to TRBD1. The CDR3 loop spans 15 amino acids. Trimming cost V 2 bases and J 1 base; bases outside gene matches: 5. CDR1 is SNHLY, CDR2 FYNNEI, per germline.

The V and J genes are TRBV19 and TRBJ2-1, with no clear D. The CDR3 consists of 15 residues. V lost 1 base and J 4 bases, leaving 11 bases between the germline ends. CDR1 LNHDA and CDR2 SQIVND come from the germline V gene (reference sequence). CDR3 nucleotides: TGTGCCAGTAGTATAGTAGGCCTACTTTACAATGAGCAGTTCTTC. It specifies CASSIVGLLYNEQFF.

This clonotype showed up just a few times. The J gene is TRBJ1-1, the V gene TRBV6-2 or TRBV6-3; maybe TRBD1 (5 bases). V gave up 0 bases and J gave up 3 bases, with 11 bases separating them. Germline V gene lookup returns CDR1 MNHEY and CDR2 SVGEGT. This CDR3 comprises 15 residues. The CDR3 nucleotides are TGTGCCAGCAGTTACTCAAGGGGTTCTGACACTGAAGCTTTCTTT. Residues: CASSYSRGSDTEAFF.

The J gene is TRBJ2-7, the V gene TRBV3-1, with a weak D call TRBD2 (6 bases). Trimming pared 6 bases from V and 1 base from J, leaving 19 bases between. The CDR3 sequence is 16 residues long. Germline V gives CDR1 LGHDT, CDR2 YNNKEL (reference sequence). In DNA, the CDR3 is TGTGCCAGCAGTTTTGCGGGGTTTAGCCCTTCCTACGAGCAGTACTTC. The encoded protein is CASSFAGFSPSYEQYF.

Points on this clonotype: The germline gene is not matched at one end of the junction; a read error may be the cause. As DNA, the CDR3 is TGTGTCAGCAGCCTAAACGGGGGAACCAGCACCCAGCATTTT. Translating it yields CVSSLNGGTSTQHF. The chain couples TRBV3-1 to TRBJ1-5; TRBD1 might be the D (5 bases). Germline values: CDR1 LGHDT, CDR2 YNNKEL (reference sequence). The CDR3 loop spans 14 amino acids.

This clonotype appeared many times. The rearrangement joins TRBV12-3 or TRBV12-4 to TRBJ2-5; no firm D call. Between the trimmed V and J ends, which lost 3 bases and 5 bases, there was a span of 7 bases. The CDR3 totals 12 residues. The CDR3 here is CASSFFGETQYF. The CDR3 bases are TGTGCCAGCAGTTTCTTCGGGGAGACCCAGTACTTC.

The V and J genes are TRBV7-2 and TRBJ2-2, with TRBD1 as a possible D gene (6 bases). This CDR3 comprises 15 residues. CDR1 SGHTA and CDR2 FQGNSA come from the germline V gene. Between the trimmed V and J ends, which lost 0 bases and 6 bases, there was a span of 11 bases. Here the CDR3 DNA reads TGTGCCAGCAGCTTAGCCTCTGCAGGGGCCGGGGAGCTGTTTTTT. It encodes CASSLASAGAGELFF.

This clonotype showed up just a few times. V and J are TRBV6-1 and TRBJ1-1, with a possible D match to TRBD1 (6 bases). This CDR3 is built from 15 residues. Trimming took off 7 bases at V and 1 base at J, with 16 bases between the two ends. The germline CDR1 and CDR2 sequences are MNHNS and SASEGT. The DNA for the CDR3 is TGTGCCAGCATACCCCCCACAGGGAAGAACACTGAAGCTTTCTTT. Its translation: CASIPPTGKNTEAFF.

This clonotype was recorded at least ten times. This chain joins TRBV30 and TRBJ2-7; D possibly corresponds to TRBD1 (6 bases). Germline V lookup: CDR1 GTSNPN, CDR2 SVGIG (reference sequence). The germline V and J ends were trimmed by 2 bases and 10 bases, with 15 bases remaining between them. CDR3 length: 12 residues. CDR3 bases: TGTGCCTGGAGTCAACAGGGATTTGAACAGTACTTC. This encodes CAWSQQGFEQYF.

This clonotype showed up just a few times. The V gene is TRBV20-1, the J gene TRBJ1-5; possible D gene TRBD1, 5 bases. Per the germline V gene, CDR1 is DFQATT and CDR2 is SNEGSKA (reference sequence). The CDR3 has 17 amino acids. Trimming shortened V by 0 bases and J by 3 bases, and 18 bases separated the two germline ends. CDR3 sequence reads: CSARDMADPRVNQPQHF. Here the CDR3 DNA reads TGCAGTGCTAGAGATATGGCTGATCCCAGGGTCAATCAGCCCCAGCATTTT.

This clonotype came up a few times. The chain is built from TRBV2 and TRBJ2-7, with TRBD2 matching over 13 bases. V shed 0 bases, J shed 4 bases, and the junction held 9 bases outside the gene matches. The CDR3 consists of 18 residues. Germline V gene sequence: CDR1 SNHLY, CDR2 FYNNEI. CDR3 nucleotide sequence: TGTGCCAGCAGTGAAGCCTTGGGACTAGCGGGACCCGCTTACGAGCAGTACTTC. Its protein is CASSEALGLAGPAYEQYF.

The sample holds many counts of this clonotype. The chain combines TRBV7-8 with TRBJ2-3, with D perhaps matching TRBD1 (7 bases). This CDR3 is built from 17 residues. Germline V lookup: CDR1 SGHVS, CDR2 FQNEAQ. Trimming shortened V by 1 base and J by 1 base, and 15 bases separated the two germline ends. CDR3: CASSLDGRRGRTDTQYF. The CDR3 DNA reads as TGTGCCAGCAGCTTAGACGGTCGGAGGGGGCGCACAGATACGCAGTATTTT.

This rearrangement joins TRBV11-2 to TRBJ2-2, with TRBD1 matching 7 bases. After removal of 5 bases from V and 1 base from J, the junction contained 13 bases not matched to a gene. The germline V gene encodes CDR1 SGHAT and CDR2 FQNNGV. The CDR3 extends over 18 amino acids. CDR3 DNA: TGTGCCAGCAGCCCTATATGGGTTACAGGGGTGAACACCGGGGAGCTGTTTTTT. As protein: CASSPIWVTGVNTGELFF.

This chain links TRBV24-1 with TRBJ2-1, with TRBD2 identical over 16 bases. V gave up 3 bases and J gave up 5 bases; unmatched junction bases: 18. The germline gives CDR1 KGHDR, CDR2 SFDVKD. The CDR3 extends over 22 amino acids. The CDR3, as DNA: TGTGCCACCAGTGATCGAACCGGGACTAGCGGGAGGGGCCCCCCAGGCAACAATGAGCAGTTCTTC. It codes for CATSDRTGTSGRGPPGNNEQFF.

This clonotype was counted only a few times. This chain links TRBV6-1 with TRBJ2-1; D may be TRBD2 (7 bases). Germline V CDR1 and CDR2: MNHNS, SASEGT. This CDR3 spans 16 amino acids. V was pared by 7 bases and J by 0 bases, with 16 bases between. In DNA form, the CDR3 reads TGTGCCAGCACCCAAAGGGGGGGGAGCTCCTACAATGAGCAGTTCTTC. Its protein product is CASTQRGGSSYNEQFF.

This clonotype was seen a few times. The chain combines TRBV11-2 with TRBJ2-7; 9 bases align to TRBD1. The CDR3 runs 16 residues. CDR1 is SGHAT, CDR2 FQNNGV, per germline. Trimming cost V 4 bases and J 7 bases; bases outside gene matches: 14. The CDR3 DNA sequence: TGTGCCAGCAGCTCCCGGGACAGGGCCGGCGGGTGGGAGCAGTACTTC. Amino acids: CASSSRDRAGGWEQYF.

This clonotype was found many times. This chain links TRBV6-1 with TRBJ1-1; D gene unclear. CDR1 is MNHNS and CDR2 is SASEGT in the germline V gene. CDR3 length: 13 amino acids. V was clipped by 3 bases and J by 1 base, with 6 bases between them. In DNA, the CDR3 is TGTGCCAGCAGTGAGAGGGAGAACACTGAAGCTTTCTTT. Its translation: CASSERENTEAFF.

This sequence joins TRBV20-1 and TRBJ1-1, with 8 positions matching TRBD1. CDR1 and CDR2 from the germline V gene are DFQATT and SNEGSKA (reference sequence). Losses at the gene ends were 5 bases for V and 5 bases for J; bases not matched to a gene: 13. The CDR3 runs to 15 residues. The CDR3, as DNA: TGCAGTGCTGGAAGGGATGACAGGGGAAGGACTGAAGCTTTCTTT. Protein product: CSAGRDDRGRTEAFF.

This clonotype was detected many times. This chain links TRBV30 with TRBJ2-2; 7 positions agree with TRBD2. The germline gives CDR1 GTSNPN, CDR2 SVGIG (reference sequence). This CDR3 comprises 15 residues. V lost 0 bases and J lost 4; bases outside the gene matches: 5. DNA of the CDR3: TGTGCCTGGAGTGTGCGGGAGCGCTTCACCGGGGAGCTGTTTTTT. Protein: CAWSVRERFTGELFF.

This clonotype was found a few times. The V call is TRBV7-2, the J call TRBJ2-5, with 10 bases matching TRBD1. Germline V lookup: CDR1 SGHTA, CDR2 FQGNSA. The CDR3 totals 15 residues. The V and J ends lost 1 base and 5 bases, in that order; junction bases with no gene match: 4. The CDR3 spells CASSLGDRGRETQYF. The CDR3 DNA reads TGTGCCAGCAGCTTAGGGGACAGGGGTCGTGAGACCCAGTACTTC.

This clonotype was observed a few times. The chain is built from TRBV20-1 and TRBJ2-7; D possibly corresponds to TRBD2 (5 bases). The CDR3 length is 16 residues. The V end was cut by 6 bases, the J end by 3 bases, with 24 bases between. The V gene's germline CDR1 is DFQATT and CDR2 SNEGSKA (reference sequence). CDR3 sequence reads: CSAEGSWRSSHYEQYF. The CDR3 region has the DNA TGCAGTGCCGAGGGAAGTTGGCGGAGTTCTCACTACGAGCAGTACTTC.

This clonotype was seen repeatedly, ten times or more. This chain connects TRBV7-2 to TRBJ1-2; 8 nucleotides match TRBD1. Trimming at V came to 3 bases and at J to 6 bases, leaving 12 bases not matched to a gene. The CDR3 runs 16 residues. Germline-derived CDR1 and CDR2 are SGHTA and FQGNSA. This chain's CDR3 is CASSFPDRANLHGYTF. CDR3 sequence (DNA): TGTGCCAGCAGCTTCCCGGACAGGGCAAACCTACATGGCTACACCTTC. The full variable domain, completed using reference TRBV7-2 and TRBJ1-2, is GAGVSQSPSNKVTEKGKDVELRCDPISGHTALYWYRQSLGQGLEFLIYFQGNSAPDKSGLPSDRFSAERTGGSVSTLTIQRTQQEDSAVYLCASSFPDRANLHGYTFGSGTRLTVV.

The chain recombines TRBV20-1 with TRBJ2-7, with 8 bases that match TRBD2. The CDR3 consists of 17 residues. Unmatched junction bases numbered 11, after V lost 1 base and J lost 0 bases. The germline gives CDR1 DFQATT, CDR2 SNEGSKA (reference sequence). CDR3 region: CSARAVSGAPSSYEQYF. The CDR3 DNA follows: TGCAGTGCTAGAGCGGTTAGCGGGGCACCCAGCTCCTACGAGCAGTACTTC.

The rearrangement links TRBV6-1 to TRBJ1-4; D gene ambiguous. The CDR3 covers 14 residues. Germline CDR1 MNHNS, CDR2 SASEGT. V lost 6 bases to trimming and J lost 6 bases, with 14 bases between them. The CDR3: CASSPLGGHEKLFF. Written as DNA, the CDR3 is TGTGCCAGCAGCCCTCTGGGAGGACATGAAAAACTGTTTTTT.

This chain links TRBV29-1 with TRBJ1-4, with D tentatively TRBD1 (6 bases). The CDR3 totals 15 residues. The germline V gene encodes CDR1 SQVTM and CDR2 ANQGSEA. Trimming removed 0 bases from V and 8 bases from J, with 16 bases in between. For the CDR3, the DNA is TGCAGCGTTGAAGATGTTACAGGGATGGGCGAAAAACTGTTTTTT. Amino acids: CSVEDVTGMGEKLFF.

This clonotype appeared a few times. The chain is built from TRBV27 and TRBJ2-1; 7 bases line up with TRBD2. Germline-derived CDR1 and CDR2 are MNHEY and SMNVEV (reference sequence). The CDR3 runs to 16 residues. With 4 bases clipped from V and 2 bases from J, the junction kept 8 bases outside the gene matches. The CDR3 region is CASSSLGLQAYNEQFF. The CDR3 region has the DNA TGTGCCAGCAGTTCCTTGGGACTACAGGCCTACAATGAGCAGTTCTTC.

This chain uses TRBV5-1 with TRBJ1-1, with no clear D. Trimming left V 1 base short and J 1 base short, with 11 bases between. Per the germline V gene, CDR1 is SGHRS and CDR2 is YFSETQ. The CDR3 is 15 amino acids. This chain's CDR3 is CASSLFGPQNTEAFF. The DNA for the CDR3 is TGCGCCAGCAGCTTGTTCGGCCCGCAGAACACTGAAGCTTTCTTT.

The CDR3, as DNA: TGCGCCAGCAGCTTGGGACAGGGGGTGGCCAAAAACATTCAGTACTTC. Amino acids: CASSLGQGVAKNIQYF. The gene calls are TRBV5-1 and TRBJ2-4, with 9 bases identical to TRBD1. This CDR3 has 16 residues. Unmatched junction bases numbered 2, after V lost 0 bases and J lost 1 base. Per germline, CDR1 SGHRS and CDR2 YFSETQ.

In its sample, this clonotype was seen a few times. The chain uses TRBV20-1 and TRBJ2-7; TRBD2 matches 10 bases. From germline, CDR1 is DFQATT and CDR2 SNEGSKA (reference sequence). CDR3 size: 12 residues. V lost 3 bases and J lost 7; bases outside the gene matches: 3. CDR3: CSASKLAGEQYF. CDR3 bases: TGCAGTGCTAGCAAACTAGCGGGGGAGCAGTACTTC.

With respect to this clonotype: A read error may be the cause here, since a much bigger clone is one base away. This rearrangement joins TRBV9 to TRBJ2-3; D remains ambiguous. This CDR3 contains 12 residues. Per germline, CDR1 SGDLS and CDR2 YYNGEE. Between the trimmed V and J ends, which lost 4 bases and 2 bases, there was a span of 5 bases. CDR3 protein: CASSTYTDTQYF. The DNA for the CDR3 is TGTGCCAGCAGCACCTACACAGATACGCAGTATTTT.

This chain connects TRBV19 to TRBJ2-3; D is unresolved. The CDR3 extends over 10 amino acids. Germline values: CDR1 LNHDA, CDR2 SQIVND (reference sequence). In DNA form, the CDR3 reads TGTGCTTGTGGCCCAGATACGCAGTATTTT. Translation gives CACGPDTQYF.

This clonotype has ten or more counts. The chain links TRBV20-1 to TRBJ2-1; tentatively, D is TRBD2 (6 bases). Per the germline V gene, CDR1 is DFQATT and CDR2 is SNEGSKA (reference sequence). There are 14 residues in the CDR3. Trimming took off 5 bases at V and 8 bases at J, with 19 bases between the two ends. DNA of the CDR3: TGCAGTGCTGTGATTCCCGGGACTGAGGATGAGCAGTTCTTC. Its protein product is CSAVIPGTEDEQFF.